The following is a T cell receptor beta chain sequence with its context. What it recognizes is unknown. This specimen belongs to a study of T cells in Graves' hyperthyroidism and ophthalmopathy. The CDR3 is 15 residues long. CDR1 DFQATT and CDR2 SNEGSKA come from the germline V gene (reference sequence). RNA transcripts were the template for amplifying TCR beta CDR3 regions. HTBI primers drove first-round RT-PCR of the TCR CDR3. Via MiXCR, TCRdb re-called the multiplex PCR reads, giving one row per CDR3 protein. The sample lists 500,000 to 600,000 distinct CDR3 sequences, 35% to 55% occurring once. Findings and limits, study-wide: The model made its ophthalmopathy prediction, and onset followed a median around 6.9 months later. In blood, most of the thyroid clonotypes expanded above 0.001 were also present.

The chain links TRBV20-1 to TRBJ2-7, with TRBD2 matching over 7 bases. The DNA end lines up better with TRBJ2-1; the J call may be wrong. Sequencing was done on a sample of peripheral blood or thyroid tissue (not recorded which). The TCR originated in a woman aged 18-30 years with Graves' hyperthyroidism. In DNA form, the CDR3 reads TGCAGTGCTAGAATTCCGGGACTAAATGTCAATGAGCAGTTCTTC. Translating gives CSARIPGLNVNEQFF.